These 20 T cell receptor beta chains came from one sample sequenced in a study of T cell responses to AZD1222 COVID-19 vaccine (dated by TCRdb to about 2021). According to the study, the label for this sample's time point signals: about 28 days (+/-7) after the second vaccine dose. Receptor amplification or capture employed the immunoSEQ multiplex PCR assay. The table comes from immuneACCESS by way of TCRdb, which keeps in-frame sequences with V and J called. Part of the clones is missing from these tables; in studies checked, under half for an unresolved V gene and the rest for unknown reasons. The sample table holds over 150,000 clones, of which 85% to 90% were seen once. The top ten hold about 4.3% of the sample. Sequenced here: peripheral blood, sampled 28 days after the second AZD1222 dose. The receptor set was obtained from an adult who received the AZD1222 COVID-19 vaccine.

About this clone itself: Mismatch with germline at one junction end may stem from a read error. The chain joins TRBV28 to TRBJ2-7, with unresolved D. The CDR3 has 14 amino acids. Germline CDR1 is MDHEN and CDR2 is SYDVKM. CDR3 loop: CASTPGQPSSEQYF. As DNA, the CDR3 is TGTGCCAGCACCCCCGGGCAACCATCCTCCGAGCAGTACTTC.

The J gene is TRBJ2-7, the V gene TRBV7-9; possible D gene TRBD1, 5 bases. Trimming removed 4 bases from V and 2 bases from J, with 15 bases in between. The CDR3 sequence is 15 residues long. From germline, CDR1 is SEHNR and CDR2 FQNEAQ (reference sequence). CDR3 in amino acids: CASSSAGSQPYEQYF. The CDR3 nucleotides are TGTGCCAGCAGCTCCGCAGGGTCACAACCCTACGAGCAGTACTTC.

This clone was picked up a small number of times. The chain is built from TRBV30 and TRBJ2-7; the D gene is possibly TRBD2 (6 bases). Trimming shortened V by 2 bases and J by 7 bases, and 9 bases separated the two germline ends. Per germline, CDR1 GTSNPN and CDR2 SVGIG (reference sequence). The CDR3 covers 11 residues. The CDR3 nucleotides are TGTGCCTGGAGTAACCGGGGGGAGCAGTACTTC. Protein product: CAWSNRGEQYF.

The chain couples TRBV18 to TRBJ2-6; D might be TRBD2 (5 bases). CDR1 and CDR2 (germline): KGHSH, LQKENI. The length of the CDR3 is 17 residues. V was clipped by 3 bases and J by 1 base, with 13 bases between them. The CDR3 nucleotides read TGTGCCAGCTCACCGGCAGTTCCGGGATCTGGGGCCAACGTCCTGACTTTC. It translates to CASSPAVPGSGANVLTF.

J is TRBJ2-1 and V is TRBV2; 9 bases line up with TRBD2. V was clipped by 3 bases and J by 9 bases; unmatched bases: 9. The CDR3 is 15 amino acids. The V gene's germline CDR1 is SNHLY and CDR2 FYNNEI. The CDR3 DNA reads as TGTGCCAGCAGTGAGGTAGCGGGGGCCTATAGTGAGCAGTTCTTC. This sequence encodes CASSEVAGAYSEQFF.

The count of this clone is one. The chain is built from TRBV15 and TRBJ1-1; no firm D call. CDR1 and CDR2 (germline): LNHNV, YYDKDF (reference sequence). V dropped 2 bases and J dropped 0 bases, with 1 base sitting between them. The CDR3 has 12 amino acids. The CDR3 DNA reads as TGTGCCACCAGCAGAATGAACACTGAAGCTTTCTTT. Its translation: CATSRMNTEAFF.

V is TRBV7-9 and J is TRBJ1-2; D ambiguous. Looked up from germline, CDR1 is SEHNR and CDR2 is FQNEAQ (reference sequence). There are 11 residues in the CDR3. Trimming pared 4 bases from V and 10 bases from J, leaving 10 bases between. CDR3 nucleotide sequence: TGTGCCAGCAGCTCCGTTCTCGACTACACCTTC. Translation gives CASSSVLDYTF.

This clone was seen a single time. CDR3 DNA: TGTGCCAGCAGGCTCTCTTCCGGGACGCGTACCTACGAGCAGTACTTC. Translating it yields CASRLSSGTRTYEQYF. The genes are TRBV2 and TRBJ2-7; perhaps D is TRBD1 or TRBD2 (5 bases each). The CDR3 extends over 16 amino acids. CDR1 is SNHLY and CDR2 is FYNNEI in the germline V gene. Trimming left V 6 bases short and J 2 bases short, with 20 bases between.

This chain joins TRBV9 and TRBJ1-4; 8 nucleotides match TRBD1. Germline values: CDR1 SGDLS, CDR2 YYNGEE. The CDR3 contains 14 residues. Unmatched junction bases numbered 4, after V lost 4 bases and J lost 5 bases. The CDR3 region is CASSPGDRNEKLFF. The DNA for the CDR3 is TGTGCCAGCAGCCCGGGGGACAGGAATGAAAAACTGTTTTTT.

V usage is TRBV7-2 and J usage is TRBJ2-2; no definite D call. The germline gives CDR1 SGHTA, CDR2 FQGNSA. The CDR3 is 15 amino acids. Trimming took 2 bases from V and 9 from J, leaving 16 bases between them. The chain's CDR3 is CASSLSAVNFWELFF. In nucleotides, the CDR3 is TGTGCCAGCAGCTTATCAGCAGTGAACTTCTGGGAGCTGTTTTTT.

CDR3 nucleotide sequence: TGTGCCAGCAGCGCCAGGTGGGAGGGAACTGAAGCTTTCTTT. Its protein product is CASSARWEGTEAFF. The chain links TRBV3-1 (or the pseudogene TRBV3-2) to TRBJ1-1; no definite D call. Germline V gives CDR1 LGHDT, CDR2 YNNKEL (reference sequence). The CDR3 runs to 14 residues. The V gene lost 5 bases and the J gene lost 5 bases, with 15 bases spanning the gap.

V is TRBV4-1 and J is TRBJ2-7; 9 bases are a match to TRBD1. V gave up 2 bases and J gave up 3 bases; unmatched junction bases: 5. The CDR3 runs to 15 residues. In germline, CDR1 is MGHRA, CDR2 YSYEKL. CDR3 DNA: TGCGCCAGCAGCCAAATTACAGGGGGCCGCTACGAGCAGTACTTC. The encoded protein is CASSQITGGRYEQYF.

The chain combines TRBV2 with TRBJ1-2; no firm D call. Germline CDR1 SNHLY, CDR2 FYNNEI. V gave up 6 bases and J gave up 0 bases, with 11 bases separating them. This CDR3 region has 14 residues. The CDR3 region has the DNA TGTGCCAGCAGACCGGGATCAACTAACTATGGCTACACCTTC. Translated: CASRPGSTNYGYTF.

CDR3 in amino acids: CASSFGVTGELFF. CDR3 sequence (DNA): TGTGCCAGCAGCTTTGGAGTCACCGGGGAGCTGTTTTTT. The gene calls are TRBV11-3 and TRBJ2-2; D not certain. CDR1 and CDR2 (germline): SGHNT, YENEEA. The CDR3 is made up of 13 amino acids. V shed 3 bases and J shed 4 bases, with 6 bases lying between them.

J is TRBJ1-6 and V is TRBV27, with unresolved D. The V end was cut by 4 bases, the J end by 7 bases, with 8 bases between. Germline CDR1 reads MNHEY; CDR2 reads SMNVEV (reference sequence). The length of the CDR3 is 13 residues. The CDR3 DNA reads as TGTGCCAGCAGTTCGACCCTAAATTCACCCCTCCACTTT. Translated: CASSSTLNSPLHF.

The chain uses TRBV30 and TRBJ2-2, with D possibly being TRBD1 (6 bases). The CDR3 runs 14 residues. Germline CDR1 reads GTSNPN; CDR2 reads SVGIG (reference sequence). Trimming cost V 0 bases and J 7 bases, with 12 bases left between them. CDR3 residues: CAWSVGARGGELFF. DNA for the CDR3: TGTGCCTGGAGTGTGGGGGCCCGGGGCGGGGAGCTGTTTTTT.

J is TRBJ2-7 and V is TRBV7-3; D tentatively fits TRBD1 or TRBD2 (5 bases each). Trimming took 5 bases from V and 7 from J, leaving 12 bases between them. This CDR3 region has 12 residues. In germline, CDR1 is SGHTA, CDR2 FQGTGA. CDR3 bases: TGTGCCAGCAGCGACCGGGGCGGTGAGCAGTACTTC. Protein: CASSDRGGEQYF. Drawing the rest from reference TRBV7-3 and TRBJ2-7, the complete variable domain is GAGVSQTPSNKVTEKGKYVELRCDPISGHTALYWYRQSLGQGPEFLIYFQGTGAADDSGLPNDRFFAVRPEGSVSTLKIQRTERGDSAVYLCASSDRGGEQYFGPGTRLTVT.

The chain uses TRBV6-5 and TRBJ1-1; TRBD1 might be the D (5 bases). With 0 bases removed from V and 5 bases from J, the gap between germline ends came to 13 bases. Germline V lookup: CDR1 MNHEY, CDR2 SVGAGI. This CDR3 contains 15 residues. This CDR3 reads CASSYSAGGGTEAFF. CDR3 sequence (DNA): TGTGCCAGCAGTTACTCGGCAGGTGGGGGGACTGAAGCTTTCTTT.

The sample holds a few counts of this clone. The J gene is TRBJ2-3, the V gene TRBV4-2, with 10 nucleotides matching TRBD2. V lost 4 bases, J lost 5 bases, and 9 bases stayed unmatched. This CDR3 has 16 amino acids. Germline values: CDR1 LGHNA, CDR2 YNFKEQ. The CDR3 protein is CASSPSGGASVDTQYF. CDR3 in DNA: TGTGCCAGCAGCCCCAGCGGGGGGGCCTCGGTAGATACGCAGTATTTT.

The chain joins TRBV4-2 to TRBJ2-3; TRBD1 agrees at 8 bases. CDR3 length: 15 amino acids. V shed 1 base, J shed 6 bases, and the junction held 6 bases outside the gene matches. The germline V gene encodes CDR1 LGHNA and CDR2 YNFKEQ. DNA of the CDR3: TGTGCCAGCAGCCAAGTTGACAGGGGAGCGGATACGCAGTATTTT. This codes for CASSQVDRGADTQYF.